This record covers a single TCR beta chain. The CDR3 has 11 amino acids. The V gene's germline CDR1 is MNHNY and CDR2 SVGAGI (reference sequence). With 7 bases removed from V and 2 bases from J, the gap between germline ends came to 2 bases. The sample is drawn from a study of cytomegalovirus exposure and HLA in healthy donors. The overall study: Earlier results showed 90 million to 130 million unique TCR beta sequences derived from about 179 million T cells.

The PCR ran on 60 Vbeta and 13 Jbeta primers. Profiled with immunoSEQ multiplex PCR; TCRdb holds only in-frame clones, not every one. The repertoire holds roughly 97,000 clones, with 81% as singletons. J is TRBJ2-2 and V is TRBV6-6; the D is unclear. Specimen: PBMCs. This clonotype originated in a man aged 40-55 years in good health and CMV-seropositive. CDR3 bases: TGTGCCAGCACTAACACCGGGGAGCTGTTTTTT. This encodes CASTNTGELFF.